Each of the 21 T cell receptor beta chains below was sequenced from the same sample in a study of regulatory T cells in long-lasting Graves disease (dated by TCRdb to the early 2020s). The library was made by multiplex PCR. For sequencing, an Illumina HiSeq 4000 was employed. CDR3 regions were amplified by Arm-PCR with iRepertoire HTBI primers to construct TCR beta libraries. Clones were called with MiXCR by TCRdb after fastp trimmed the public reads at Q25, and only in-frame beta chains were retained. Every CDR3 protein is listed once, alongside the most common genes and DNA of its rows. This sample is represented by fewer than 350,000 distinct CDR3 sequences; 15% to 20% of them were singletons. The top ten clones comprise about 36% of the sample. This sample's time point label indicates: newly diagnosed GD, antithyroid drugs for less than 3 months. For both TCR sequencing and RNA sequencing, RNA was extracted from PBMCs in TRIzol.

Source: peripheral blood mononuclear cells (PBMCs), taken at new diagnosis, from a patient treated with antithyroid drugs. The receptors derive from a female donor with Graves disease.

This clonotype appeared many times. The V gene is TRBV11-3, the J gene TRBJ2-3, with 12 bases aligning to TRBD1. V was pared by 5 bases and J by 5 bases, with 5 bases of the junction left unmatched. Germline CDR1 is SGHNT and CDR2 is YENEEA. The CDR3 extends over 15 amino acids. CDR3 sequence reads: CASSKGTGGIDTQYF. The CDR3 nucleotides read TGTGCCAGCAGCAAAGGGACAGGGGGCATAGATACGCAGTATTTT.

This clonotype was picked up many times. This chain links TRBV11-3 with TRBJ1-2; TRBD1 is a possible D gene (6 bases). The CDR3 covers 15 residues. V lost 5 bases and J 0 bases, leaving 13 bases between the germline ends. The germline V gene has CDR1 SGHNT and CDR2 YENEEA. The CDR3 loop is CASSVRDNANYGYTF. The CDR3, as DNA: TGTGCCAGCAGCGTTCGGGACAACGCTAACTATGGCTACACCTTC.

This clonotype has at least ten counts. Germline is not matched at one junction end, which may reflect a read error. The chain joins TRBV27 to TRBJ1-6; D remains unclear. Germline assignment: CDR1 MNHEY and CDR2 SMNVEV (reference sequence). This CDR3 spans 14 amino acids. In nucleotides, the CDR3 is TGTGCCAGCAGTTTCGCGGGCTATAGTTCACCCCTCCACTTT. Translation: CASSFAGYSSPLHF.

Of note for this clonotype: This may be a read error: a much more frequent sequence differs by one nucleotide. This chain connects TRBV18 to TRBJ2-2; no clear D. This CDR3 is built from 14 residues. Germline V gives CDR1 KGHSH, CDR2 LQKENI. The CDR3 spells CARSPYGNTGELFF. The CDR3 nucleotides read TGTGCCAGATCACCATACGGGAACACCGGGGAGCTGTTTTTT.

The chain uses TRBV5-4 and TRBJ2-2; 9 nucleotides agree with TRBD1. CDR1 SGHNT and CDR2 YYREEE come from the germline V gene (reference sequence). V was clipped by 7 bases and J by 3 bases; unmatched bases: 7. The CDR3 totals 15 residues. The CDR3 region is CASGRWDRDTGELFF. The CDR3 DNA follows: TGTGCCAGCGGGAGATGGGACAGGGACACCGGGGAGCTGTTTTTT. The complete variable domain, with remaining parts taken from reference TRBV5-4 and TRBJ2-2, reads ETGVTQSPTHLIKTRGQQVTLRCSSQSGHNTVSWYQQALGQGPQFIFQYYREEENGRGNFPPRFSGLQFPNYSSELNVNALELDDSALYLCASGRWDRDTGELFFGEGSRLTVL.

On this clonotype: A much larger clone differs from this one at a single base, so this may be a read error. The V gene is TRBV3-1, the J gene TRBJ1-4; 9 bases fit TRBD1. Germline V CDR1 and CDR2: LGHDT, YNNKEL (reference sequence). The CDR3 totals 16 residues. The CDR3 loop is CASSLLWTGAPGKPFF. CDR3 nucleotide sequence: TGTGCCAGCAGCCTACTGTGGACAGGGGCCCCGGGGAAACCGTTTTTT.

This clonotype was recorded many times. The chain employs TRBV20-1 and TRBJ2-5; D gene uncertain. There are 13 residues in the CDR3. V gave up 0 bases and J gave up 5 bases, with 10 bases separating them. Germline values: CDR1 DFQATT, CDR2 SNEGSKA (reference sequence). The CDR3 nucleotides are TGCAGTGCTAGAGATCGAGAAGGGGAGACCCAGTACTTC. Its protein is CSARDREGETQYF.

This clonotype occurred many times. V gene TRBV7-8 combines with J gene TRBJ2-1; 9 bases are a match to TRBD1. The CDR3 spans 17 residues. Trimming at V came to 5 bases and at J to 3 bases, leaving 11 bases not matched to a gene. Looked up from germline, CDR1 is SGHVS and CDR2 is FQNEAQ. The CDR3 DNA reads TGTGCCAGCAGCCCCTTCGGGCAGGACAGGGGCTACAATGAGCAGTTCTTC. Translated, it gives CASSPFGQDRGYNEQFF.

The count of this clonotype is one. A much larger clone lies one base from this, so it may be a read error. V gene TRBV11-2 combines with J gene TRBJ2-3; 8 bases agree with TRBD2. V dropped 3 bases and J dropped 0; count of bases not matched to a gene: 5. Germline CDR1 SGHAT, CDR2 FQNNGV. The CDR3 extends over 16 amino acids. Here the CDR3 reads CASSFLPGGSTDTQYF. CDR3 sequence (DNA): TGTGCCAGCAGCTTCCTCCCGGGGGGGAGCACAGATACGCAGTATTTT.

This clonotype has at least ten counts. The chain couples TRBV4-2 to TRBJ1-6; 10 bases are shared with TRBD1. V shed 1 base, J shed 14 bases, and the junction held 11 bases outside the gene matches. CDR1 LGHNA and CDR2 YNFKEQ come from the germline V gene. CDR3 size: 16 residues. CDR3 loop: CASSQGPTGGPSALHF. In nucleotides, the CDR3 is TGTGCCAGCAGCCAAGGACCGACAGGGGGCCCCTCGGCCCTCCACTTT.

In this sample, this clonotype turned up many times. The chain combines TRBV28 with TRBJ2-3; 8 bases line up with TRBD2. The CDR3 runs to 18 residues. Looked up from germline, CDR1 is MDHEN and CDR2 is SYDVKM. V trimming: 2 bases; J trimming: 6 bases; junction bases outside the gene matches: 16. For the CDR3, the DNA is TGTGCCAGCAGTTTACCGTCGGGCCAGCGGGAGAGAGGTGATACGCAGTATTTT. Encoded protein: CASSLPSGQRERGDTQYF.

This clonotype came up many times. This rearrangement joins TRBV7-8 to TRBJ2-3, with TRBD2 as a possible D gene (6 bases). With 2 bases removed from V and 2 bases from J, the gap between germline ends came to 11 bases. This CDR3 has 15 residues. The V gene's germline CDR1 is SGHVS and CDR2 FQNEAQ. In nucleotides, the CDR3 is TGTGCCAGCAGCTTACTCGGAGGGGACACAGATACGCAGTATTTT. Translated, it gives CASSLLGGDTDTQYF.

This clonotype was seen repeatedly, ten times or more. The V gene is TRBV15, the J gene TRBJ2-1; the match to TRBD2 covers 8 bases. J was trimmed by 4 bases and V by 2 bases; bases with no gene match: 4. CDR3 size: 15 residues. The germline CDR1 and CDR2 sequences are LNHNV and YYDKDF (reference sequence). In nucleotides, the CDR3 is TGTGCCACCAGCAGAAAGCGGGGGCTGTACAATGAGCAGTTCTTC. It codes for CATSRKRGLYNEQFF. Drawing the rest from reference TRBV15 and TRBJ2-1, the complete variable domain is DAMVIQNPRYQVTQFGKPVTLSCSQTLNHNVMYWYQQKSSQAPKLLFHYYDKDFNNEADTPDNFQSRRPNTSFCFLDIRSPGLGDTAMYLCATSRKRGLYNEQFFGPGTRLTVL.

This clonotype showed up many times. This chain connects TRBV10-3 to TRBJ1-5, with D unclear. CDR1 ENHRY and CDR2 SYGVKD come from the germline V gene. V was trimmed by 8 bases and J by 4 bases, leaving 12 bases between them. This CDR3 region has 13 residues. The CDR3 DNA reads TGTGCCATCGCACGGGCGGGAAATCAGCCCCAGCATTTT. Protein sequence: CAIARAGNQPQHF.

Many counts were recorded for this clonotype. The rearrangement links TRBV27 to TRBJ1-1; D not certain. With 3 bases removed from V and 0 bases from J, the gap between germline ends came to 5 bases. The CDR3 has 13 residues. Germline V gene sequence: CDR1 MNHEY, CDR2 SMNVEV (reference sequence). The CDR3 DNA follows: TGTGCCAGCAGTTTCTTGATGAACACTGAAGCTTTCTTT. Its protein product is CASSFLMNTEAFF.

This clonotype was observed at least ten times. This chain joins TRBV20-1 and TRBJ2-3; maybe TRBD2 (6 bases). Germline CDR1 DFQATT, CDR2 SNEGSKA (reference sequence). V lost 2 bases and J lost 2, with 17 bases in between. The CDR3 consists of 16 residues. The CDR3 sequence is CSARKAGRIFTDTQYF. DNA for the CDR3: TGCAGTGCTAGAAAGGCGGGACGGATTTTCACAGATACGCAGTATTTT.

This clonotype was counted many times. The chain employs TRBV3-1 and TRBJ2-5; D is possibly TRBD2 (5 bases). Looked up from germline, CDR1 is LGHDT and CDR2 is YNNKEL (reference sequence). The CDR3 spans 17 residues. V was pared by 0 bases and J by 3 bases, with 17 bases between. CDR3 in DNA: TGTGCCAGCAGCCAAGATCGGGCGAGGGCTGAGGAAGAGACCCAGTACTTC. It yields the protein CASSQDRARAEEETQYF.

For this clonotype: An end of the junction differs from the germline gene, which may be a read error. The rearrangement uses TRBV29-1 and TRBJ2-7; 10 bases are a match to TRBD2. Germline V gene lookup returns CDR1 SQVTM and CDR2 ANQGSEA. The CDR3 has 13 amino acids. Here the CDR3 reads CSAGIAGGYEQCF. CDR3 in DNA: TGCAGCGCGGGAATAGCGGGAGGCTACGAGCAGTGCTTC.

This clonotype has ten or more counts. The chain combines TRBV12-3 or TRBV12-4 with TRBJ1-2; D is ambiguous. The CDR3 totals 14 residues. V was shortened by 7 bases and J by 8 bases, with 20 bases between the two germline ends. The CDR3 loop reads CASTKKASPEGYTF. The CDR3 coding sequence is TGTGCCAGCACCAAAAAGGCCTCACCGGAAGGCTACACCTTC.

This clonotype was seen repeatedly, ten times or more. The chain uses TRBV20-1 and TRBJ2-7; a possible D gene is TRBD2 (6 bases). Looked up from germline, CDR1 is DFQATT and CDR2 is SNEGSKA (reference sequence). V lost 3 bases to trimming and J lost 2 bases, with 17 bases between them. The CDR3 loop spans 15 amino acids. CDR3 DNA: TGCAGTGCTAGGGGAGGAGGACACGGACCCTACGAGCAGTACTTC. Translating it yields CSARGGGHGPYEQYF.

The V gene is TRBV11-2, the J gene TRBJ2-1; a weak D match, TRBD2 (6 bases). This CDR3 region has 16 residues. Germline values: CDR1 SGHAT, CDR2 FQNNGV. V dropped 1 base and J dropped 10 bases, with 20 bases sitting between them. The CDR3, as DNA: TGTGCCAGCAGCTTAGCGGGAGACTTTGTGGGTGCGGAGCAGTTCTTC. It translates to CASSLAGDFVGAEQFF.